A selection of T cell receptor beta chains follows, all from one sample in a study of beta chain features in type 1 diabetes. Only in-frame clones appear in the TCRdb table, and some are missing; sequencing was by immunoSEQ multiplex PCR. This table holds under 400,000 clones, 20% found once. Sequenced: naive CD4+ T cells from blood. These receptors all come from a woman in her late teens or twenties in good health. CDR3s include the opening cysteine and the closing phenylalanine or tryptophan. Each record gives: J gene, V gene, D gene, clone size, CDR3 length, CDR3 protein, CDR3 DNA. D genes are given only for firm matches. Clone size is stated in some rows and not others, as once, few, many or a class when expanded.

J: TRBJ1-4; V: TRBV5-4; D: TRBD1; size: .; length: 14; CDR3: CASSRDRVGEKLFF; DNA: TGTGCCAGCAGCAGGGACAGGGTGGGAGAAAAACTGTTTTTT
J: TRBJ1-5; V: TRBV30; D: .; size: .; length: 15; CDR3: CAWSLSGQTNQPQHF; DNA: TGTGCCTGGAGTCTATCGGGACAAACTAATCAGCCCCAGCATTTT
J: TRBJ1-5; V: TRBV30; D: .; size: .; length: 14; CDR3: CAWSHGSTNQPQHF; DNA: TGTGCCTGGAGTCACGGGTCCACCAATCAGCCCCAGCATTTT
J: TRBJ2-7; V: TRBV6-6; D: .; size: .; length: 12; CDR3: CASNGGSYEQYF; DNA: TGTGCCAGCAACGGGGGATCCTACGAGCAGTACTTC
J: TRBJ1-2; V: TRBV2; D: .; size: .; length: 14; CDR3: CASSDGRLHYGYTF; DNA: TGTGCCAGCAGTGACGGCAGACTGCACTATGGCTACACCTTC
J: TRBJ2-7; V: TRBV25-1; D: .; size: .; length: 15; CDR3: CASSDPRTVSYEQYF; DNA: TGTGCCAGCAGTGACCCAAGGACAGTCTCTTACGAGCAGTACTTC
J: TRBJ1-3; V: TRBV14; D: .; size: .; length: 12; CDR3: CASSPEGIAIYF; DNA: TGTGCCAGCAGCCCGGAGGGTATAGCCATATATTTT
J: TRBJ2-3; V: TRBV29-1; D: .; size: few; length: 12; CDR3: CSEFGLTDTQYF; DNA: TGCAGCGAATTCGGACTCACAGATACGCAGTATTTT
J: TRBJ2-5; V: TRBV7-8; D: .; size: .; length: 13; CDR3: CASRRRGGKTQYF; DNA: TGTGCCAGCAGGAGGAGGGGAGGAAAGACCCAGTACTTC
J: TRBJ2-5; V: TRBV19; D: .; size: .; length: 15; CDR3: CASSILRGPQETQYF; DNA: TGTGCCAGTAGTATTCTGCGGGGACCCCAAGAGACCCAGTACTTC
J: TRBJ1-2; V: TRBV6-6; D: .; size: .; length: 13; CDR3: CANREKANYGYTF; DNA: TGTGCCAACCGAGAGAAAGCTAACTATGGCTACACCTTC
J: TRBJ2-5; V: TRBV5-1; D: .; size: few; length: 14; CDR3: CASSLEDYRETQYF; DNA: TGCGCCAGCAGCTTGGAAGACTATAGAGAGACCCAGTACTTC
J: TRBJ2-7; V: TRBV12-5; D: .; size: few; length: 13; CDR3: CASGSHGAHEQYF; DNA: TGTGCTAGTGGTTCGCATGGAGCCCACGAGCAGTACTTC
J: TRBJ1-1; V: TRBV7-2; D: TRBD1; size: .; length: 12; CDR3: CASSPTGGQAFF; DNA: TGTGCCAGCAGCCCGACAGGGGGCCAAGCTTTCTTT
J: TRBJ1-2; V: TRBV11-2; D: .; size: .; length: 13; CDR3: CASSPPGYYGYTF; DNA: TGTGCCAGCAGCCCACCGGGGTACTATGGCTACACCTTC
J: TRBJ1-1; V: TRBV29-1; D: .; size: few; length: 13; CDR3: CSVQQGPFTEAFF; DNA: TGCAGCGTCCAACAGGGCCCGTTCACTGAAGCTTTCTTT
J: TRBJ1-6; V: TRBV4-2; D: .; size: few; length: 15; CDR3: CASSQDDTYNSPLHF; DNA: TGTGCCAGCAGCCAAGACGACACCTATAATTCACCCCTCCACTTT
J: TRBJ1-5; V: TRBV7-9; D: TRBD1; size: few; length: 15; CDR3: CASSLGDSHNQPQHF; DNA: TGTGCCAGCAGCTTAGGGGACAGTCACAATCAGCCCCAGCATTTT
J: TRBJ2-3; V: TRBV7-9; D: TRBD2; size: .; length: 16; CDR3: CASSLLGLAVTDTQYF; DNA: TGTGCCAGCAGTTTGTTGGGACTAGCGGTCACAGATACGCAGTATTTT
J: TRBJ2-7; V: TRBV6-6; D: TRBD1; size: .; length: 13; CDR3: CASRRDRPGEQYF; DNA: TGTGCCAGCAGGAGGGACAGGCCGGGAGAGCAGTACTTC
J: TRBJ2-5; V: TRBV6-6; D: TRBD1; size: .; length: 14; CDR3: CASSLTGGSETQYF; DNA: TGTGCCAGCAGTCTGACAGGGGGCTCGGAGACCCAGTACTTC
J: TRBJ2-1; V: TRBV15; D: .; size: .; length: 13; CDR3: CATSRETGGGKFF; DNA: TGTGCCACCAGCAGAGAAACAGGAGGGGGCAAGTTCTTC
J: TRBJ2-3; V: TRBV6-6; D: .; size: .; length: 14; CDR3: CASRTTGITDTQYF; DNA: TGTGCCAGCAGAACTACAGGGATCACAGATACGCAGTATTTT
J: TRBJ2-7; V: TRBV28; D: TRBD1; size: few; length: 15; CDR3: CASSLVAGGSYEQYF; DNA: TGTGCCAGCAGTTTAGTGGCAGGGGGCTCATACGAGCAGTACTTC
J: TRBJ2-1; V: TRBV5-1; D: .; size: .; length: 12; CDR3: CASSPSRNEQFF; DNA: TGCGCCAGCAGCCCCTCGCGCAATGAGCAGTTCTTC
J: TRBJ2-3; V: TRBV4-1; D: TRBD2; size: .; length: 16; CDR3: CASSRGLAGDTDTQYF; DNA: TGCGCCAGCAGCCGGGGACTAGCGGGGGACACAGATACGCAGTATTTT
J: TRBJ2-3; V: TRBV5-1; D: .; size: .; length: 14; CDR3: CASSAGQWTDTQYF; DNA: TGCGCCAGCAGCGCGGGACAGTGGACAGATACGCAGTATTTT
J: TRBJ2-2; V: TRBV10-3; D: TRBD1; size: .; length: 16; CDR3: CAISNSGQGFSGELFF; DNA: TGTGCCATCAGTAATTCGGGACAGGGGTTCTCCGGGGAGCTGTTTTTT
J: TRBJ2-1; V: TRBV5-1; D: TRBD2; size: few; length: 15; CDR3: CASSIAGGSYNEQFF; DNA: TGCGCCAGCAGCATAGCGGGAGGGTCCTACAATGAGCAGTTCTTC
J: TRBJ2-7; V: TRBV9; D: TRBD1; size: .; length: 13; CDR3: CARTGGPSYEQYF; DNA: TGTGCCAGGACAGGGGGCCCCTCCTACGAGCAGTACTTC
J: TRBJ2-1; V: TRBV20-1; D: .; size: .; length: 11; CDR3: CSASPYNEQFF; DNA: TGCAGTGCTTCCCCTTACAATGAGCAGTTCTTC
J: TRBJ1-5; V: TRBV5-5; D: .; size: .; length: 13; CDR3: CASSSGVNQPQHF; DNA: TGTGCCAGCAGCTCCGGGGTTAATCAGCCCCAGCATTTT
J: TRBJ1-5; V: TRBV4-1; D: TRBD1; size: .; length: 17; CDR3: CASSQRQGVNSNQPQHF; DNA: TGCGCCAGCAGCCAACGACAGGGGGTCAATAGCAATCAGCCCCAGCATTTT
J: TRBJ2-5; V: TRBV5-6; D: .; size: .; length: 15; CDR3: CASSPLGGPDETQYF; DNA: TGTGCCAGCAGCCCTTTGGGGGGGCCGGATGAGACCCAGTACTTC
J: TRBJ1-1; V: TRBV2; D: .; size: once; length: 14; CDR3: CASSGEVRNTEAFF; DNA: TGTGCCAGCAGTGGAGAGGTCAGGAACACTGAAGCTTTCTTT
J: TRBJ2-1; V: TRBV14; D: .; size: few; length: 14; CDR3: CASSHLQGGNEQFF; DNA: TGTGCCAGCAGCCACCTACAGGGAGGGAATGAGCAGTTCTTC
J: TRBJ2-2; V: TRBV30; D: TRBD1; size: few; length: 15; CDR3: CAWSPGQGYTGELFF; DNA: TGTGCCTGGTCTCCGGGACAGGGCTACACCGGGGAGCTGTTTTTT
J: TRBJ1-1; V: TRBV9; D: TRBD1; size: few; length: 15; CDR3: CASSAIGTGRPEAFF; DNA: TGTGCCAGCAGTGCAATCGGGACAGGACGACCTGAAGCTTTCTTT
J: TRBJ1-1; V: TRBV6-1; D: .; size: .; length: 13; CDR3: CASRADTETEAFF; DNA: TGTGCCAGCAGGGCGGACACCGAAACTGAAGCTTTCTTT